A single sample is the source of the 6 T cell receptor beta chains below, sequenced in a study of CD8 T cells in ankylosing spondylitis (dated by TCRdb to about 2017). The library was produced with 5' RACE. TCRdb names Illumina HiSeq 2500 as the instrument used. TCRdb trimmed public reads at Q25 via fastp, called clones via MiXCR and kept in-frame beta chains. Under each unique CDR3 protein, matching rows form one entry showing the most common genes and DNA. The sample records about 240,000 distinct CDR3 sequences, around 7.8% of which are singletons. Together, the top ten hold around 7% of the sample. Sequencing used blood, either unsorted or a sorted T cell fraction (not recorded which). Source of these receptors: a male donor with ankylosing spondylitis or in good health (not recorded which).

This clonotype was observed many times. This chain connects TRBV12-3 or TRBV12-4 to TRBJ2-7; 8 positions match TRBD2. This CDR3 is built from 14 residues. J lost 3 bases, V lost 3 bases, and 4 bases had no gene match. This CDR3 reads CASSFRGGIYEQYF. The CDR3 bases are TGTGCCAGCAGTTTCCGCGGGGGGATCTACGAGCAGTACTTC.

The sample holds many counts of this clonotype. This rearrangement joins TRBV4-1 to TRBJ2-1; 11 nucleotides agree with TRBD2. CDR1 and CDR2 from the germline V gene are MGHRA and YSYEKL. This CDR3 has 16 residues. Germline trimming cut 1 base from V and 4 bases from J; bases unmatched to any gene: 3. In DNA, the CDR3 is TGCGCCAGCAGCCAAGGGGGGACTAGCGGATACAATGAGCAGTTCTTC. This encodes CASSQGGTSGYNEQFF.

J is TRBJ1-1 and V is TRBV9; TRBD1 is a possible D gene (5 bases). CDR1 is SGDLS and CDR2 is YYNGEE in the germline V gene. V gave up 4 bases and J gave up 4 bases, with 17 bases separating them. The CDR3 covers 15 residues. CDR3 sequence: CASSLGGVPVTEAFF. The CDR3 DNA sequence: TGTGCCAGCAGCTTAGGAGGGGTGCCAGTCACTGAAGCTTTCTTT.

This clonotype was counted at least ten times. The chain employs TRBV20-1 and TRBJ2-1; 11 nucleotides align to TRBD2. The V gene's germline CDR1 is DFQATT and CDR2 SNEGSKA (reference sequence). This CDR3 region has 15 residues. V shed 5 bases and J 4 bases; nucleotides not matched to a gene: 7. CDR3 DNA sequence: TGCAGTGCTCCCCTTAGCGGGAGGGCTTACAATGAGCAGTTCTTC. This translates into CSAPLSGRAYNEQFF.

This clonotype came up many times. The chain couples TRBV7-2 to TRBJ2-1; 8 bases align to TRBD1. This CDR3 comprises 15 residues. CDR1 is SGHTA and CDR2 is FQGNSA in the germline V gene. V lost 7 bases, J lost 1 base, and 6 bases stayed unmatched. The CDR3 sequence: CASTPQGASYNEQFF. The DNA of the CDR3 is TGTGCCAGCACCCCGCAGGGGGCATCCTACAATGAGCAGTTCTTC.

This chain links TRBV29-1 with TRBJ2-2; tentative D call: TRBD1 (6 bases). Trimming cost V 2 bases and J 4 bases, with 11 bases left between them. From germline, CDR1 is SQVTM and CDR2 ANQGSEA. The CDR3 sequence is 14 residues long. The CDR3 DNA reads TGCAGCGTTGAAAGGGGGATTTCCACCGGGGAGCTGTTTTTT. It specifies CSVERGISTGELFF.